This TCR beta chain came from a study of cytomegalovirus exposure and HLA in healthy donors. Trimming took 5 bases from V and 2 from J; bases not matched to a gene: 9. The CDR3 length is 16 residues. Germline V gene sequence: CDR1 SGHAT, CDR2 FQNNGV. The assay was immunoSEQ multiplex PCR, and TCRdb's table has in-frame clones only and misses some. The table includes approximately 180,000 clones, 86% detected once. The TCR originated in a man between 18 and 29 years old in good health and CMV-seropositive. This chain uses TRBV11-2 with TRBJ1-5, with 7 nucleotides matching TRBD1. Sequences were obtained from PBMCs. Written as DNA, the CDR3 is TGTGCCAGCAGCAACAACCCAGGGACAGGCAATCAGCCCCAGCATTTT. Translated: CASSNNPGTGNQPQHF.